The 11 T cell receptor beta chains in this list originate from one sample, sequenced in a study of radiation and T cells in renal cell carcinoma (dated by TCRdb to the early 2020s). The library was prepared using the immunoSEQ multiplex PCR assay. TCRdb's version of the immuneACCESS table is confined to in-frame rearrangements and falls short of the full clone set. An unresolved V gene accounts for under half of the shortfall where checked; the remainder is of unknown origin. The sample table lists 90,000 to 100,000 clones, around 80% of them with a count of one. The ten largest clones represent approximately 7.7% of the sample. This specimen's time point label, interpreted: blood 4 weeks post-SBRT, at nephrectomy. Interpreted using the paper, the treatment or condition label stands for: 15 Gy SBRT to primary tumor, nephrectomy 4 weeks later. The sequencing here drew on blood, taken from a patient whose treatment included radiotherapy and nephrectomy. All receptors come from a man in his fifties or sixties with renal cell carcinoma.

This clone was recorded a few times. The chain employs TRBV7-2 and TRBJ2-7; TRBD2 matches at 10 bases. Trimming removed 0 bases from V and 5 bases from J; junction bases left unmatched: 4. The CDR3 covers 15 residues. Germline assignment: CDR1 SGHTA and CDR2 FQGNSA. The CDR3 nucleotides read TGTGCCAGCAGCTTAGCGGCTAGCGGGAGTCACGAGCAGTACTTC. Its protein is CASSLAASGSHEQYF. Filled out from reference TRBV7-2 and TRBJ2-7, the complete variable domain reads GAGVSQSPSNKVTEKGKDVELRCDPISGHTALYWYRQSLGQGLEFLIYFQGNSAPDKSGLPSDRFSAERTGGSVSTLTIQRTQQEDSAVYLCASSLAASGSHEQYFGPGTRLTVT.

This sequence joins TRBV29-1 and TRBJ1-1, with D possibly being TRBD1 (6 bases). This CDR3 is built from 12 residues. Trimming took off 0 bases at V and 4 bases at J, with 6 bases between the two ends. Germline V CDR1 and CDR2: SQVTM, ANQGSEA. The CDR3 region is CSVEEGATEAFF. The CDR3 bases are TGCAGCGTTGAAGAGGGGGCCACTGAAGCTTTCTTT.

CDR3 region: CASSELAGGVDEQFF. The CDR3 DNA reads TGTGCCAGCAGTGAACTAGCGGGAGGGGTCGATGAGCAGTTCTTC. The rearrangement joins TRBV6-1 to TRBJ2-1, with TRBD2 matching 12 bases. The CDR3 sequence is 15 residues long. CDR1 MNHNS and CDR2 SASEGT come from the germline V gene. V lost 2 bases to trimming and J lost 8 bases; unmatched junction nucleotides: 4.

The chain carries TRBV6-6 and TRBJ2-7; D ambiguous. Trimming cost V 5 bases and J 3 bases, with 11 bases left between them. Germline V gene data show CDR1 as MNHNY and CDR2 as SVGAGI (reference sequence). This CDR3 spans 13 amino acids. CDR3 in amino acids: CASSRVGGYEQYF. Here the CDR3 DNA reads TGTGCCAGCAGTCGGGTTGGCGGCTACGAGCAGTACTTC.

The V call is TRBV4-1, the J call TRBJ2-3; 15 bases are shared with TRBD2. CDR3 size: 21 residues. The J segment lost 2 bases and the V segment lost 0 bases, leaving 12 bases of the junction unmatched. Germline V gene sequence: CDR1 MGHRA, CDR2 YSYEKL. The CDR3 reads CASSQDREGLAGGRATDTQYF. CDR3 nucleotides: TGCGCCAGCAGCCAAGATAGGGAGGGACTAGCGGGAGGAAGGGCCACAGATACGCAGTATTTT.

This sequence joins TRBV18 and TRBJ2-3; D is ambiguous. CDR3 length: 14 residues. Germline-derived CDR1 and CDR2 are KGHSH and LQKENI. The V end was cut by 6 bases, the J end by 2 bases, with 12 bases between. The CDR3 loop reads CASSPTYTTDTQYF. The CDR3 DNA follows: TGTGCCAGCTCCCCCACCTACACCACAGATACGCAGTATTTT.

This clone showed up just a few times. The chain combines TRBV7-8 with TRBJ2-1, with D possibly called TRBD1 or TRBD2 (6 bases each). The germline V gene encodes CDR1 SGHVS and CDR2 FQNEAQ. Trimming stripped 1 base from V and 6 bases from J, with 22 bases between. CDR3 length: 18 residues. The CDR3 reads CASSLGRLGGRRSNEQFF. The CDR3 bases are TGTGCCAGCAGCTTAGGGCGACTAGGGGGGAGGAGGTCCAATGAGCAGTTCTTC.

The gene calls are TRBV19 and TRBJ1-5; 8 bases line up with TRBD1. Germline CDR1 is LNHDA and CDR2 is SQIVND (reference sequence). The J segment lost 6 bases and the V segment lost 7 bases, leaving 5 bases of the junction unmatched. CDR3 length equals 13 residues. The CDR3: CASTSGGSQPQHF. The CDR3, as DNA: TGTGCCAGTACCTCAGGGGGCAGTCAGCCCCAGCATTTT.

The chain recombines TRBV18 with TRBJ2-1, with D perhaps matching TRBD2 (5 bases). V was trimmed by 6 bases and J by 5 bases, leaving 11 bases between them. The CDR3 sequence is 13 residues long. The germline V gene encodes CDR1 KGHSH and CDR2 LQKENI. The CDR3, as DNA: TGTGCCAGCTCCCGCGGGTCCGACAATGAGCAGTTCTTC. Its translation is CASSRGSDNEQFF.

The chain links TRBV18 to TRBJ2-2; the match to TRBD2 covers 7 bases. Germline V gene sequence: CDR1 KGHSH, CDR2 LQKENI. V lost 3 bases and J lost 3; bases outside the gene matches: 10. The CDR3 consists of 17 residues. The CDR3 DNA reads TGTGCCAGCTCACCGCCCGCTGGCGGGAGTTACACCGGGGAGCTGTTTTTT. Protein sequence: CASSPPAGGSYTGELFF.

V and J are TRBV5-4 and TRBJ2-7, with 11 bases fitting TRBD2. V was pared by 4 bases and J by 2 bases, with 5 bases of the junction left unmatched. Germline-derived CDR1 and CDR2 are SGHNT and YYREEE (reference sequence). This CDR3 has 15 amino acids. This chain's CDR3 is CASSPIAGGPYEQYF. The CDR3 DNA reads as TGTGCCAGCAGCCCTATAGCGGGAGGGCCCTACGAGCAGTACTTC.